Following are 12 T cell receptor beta chains from one sample sequenced in a study of blood T cell repertoires in COVID-19. Clones were read by immunoSEQ multiplex PCR, and TCRdb kept only the in-frame ones, dropping some. Of some 260,000 clones listed, 75% to 90% are singletons. Sequenced material: peripheral blood. All receptors derive from a woman in her 70s with COVID-19, enrolled during active disease.

The chain employs TRBV6-5 and TRBJ1-1; D perhaps matches TRBD1 (5 bases). Germline V gene data show CDR1 as MNHEY and CDR2 as SVGAGI. The CDR3 length is 14 residues. V lost 6 bases and J 1 base, leaving 12 bases between the germline ends. This chain's CDR3 is CASRAGYGNTEAFF. In DNA form, the CDR3 reads TGTGCCAGCAGAGCAGGGTATGGGAACACTGAAGCTTTCTTT.

The sample holds a few counts of this clone. The CDR3 loop reads CASSQDQREGTDTQYF. For the CDR3, the DNA is TGCGCCAGCAGCCAAGATCAGCGGGAGGGCACAGATACGCAGTATTTT. The chain uses TRBV4-3 and TRBJ2-3, with 9 bases lining up with TRBD2. The CDR3 sequence is 16 residues long. V lost 0 bases and J lost 1; bases outside the gene matches: 2. In germline, CDR1 is LGHNA, CDR2 YSLEER.

V usage is TRBV7-2 and J usage is TRBJ1-6; D is unclear. The CDR3 totals 14 residues. The V gene lost 1 base and the J gene lost 7 bases, with 8 bases spanning the gap. The germline V gene has CDR1 SGHTA and CDR2 FQGNSA. The CDR3 here is CASSLGTDNSPLHF. CDR3 DNA: TGTGCCAGCAGCTTAGGGACTGACAATTCACCCCTCCACTTT. Variable domain in full (rest from reference TRBV7-2 and TRBJ1-6): GAGVSQSPSNKVTEKGKDVELRCDPISGHTALYWYRQSLGQGLEFLIYFQGNSAPDKSGLPSDRFSAERTGGSVSTLTIQRTQQEDSAVYLCASSLGTDNSPLHFGNGTRLTVT.

This chain links TRBV10-3 with TRBJ1-2; 10 bases agree with TRBD1. V lost 7 bases and J lost 1; bases outside the gene matches: 3. CDR3 length: 14 amino acids. Germline V gene lookup returns CDR1 ENHRY and CDR2 SYGVKD. In DNA form, the CDR3 reads TGTGCCATCAAAAGGACAGGGGGTAACTATGGCTACACCTTC. This translates into CAIKRTGGNYGYTF.

This chain links TRBV24-1 with TRBJ1-2; D ambiguous. Germline values: CDR1 KGHDR, CDR2 SFDVKD. V was trimmed by 0 bases and J by 7 bases, leaving 11 bases between them. The CDR3 consists of 14 residues. In DNA, the CDR3 is TGTGCCACCAGTGATTTGCCCGGCGGTACTGGCTACACCTTC. Encoded protein: CATSDLPGGTGYTF.

This clone was detected only a few times. V and J are TRBV18 and TRBJ1-4, with D possibly TRBD1 on 6 matching bases. The CDR3 runs to 15 residues. Per the germline V gene, CDR1 is KGHSH and CDR2 is LQKENI. Trimming shortened V by 4 bases and J by 0 bases, and 9 bases separated the two germline ends. The chain's CDR3 is CASSQGGTTNEKLFF. CDR3 nucleotides: TGTGCCAGCTCACAGGGGGGGACAACTAATGAAAAACTGTTTTTT.

This chain connects TRBV2 to TRBJ2-3; D is perhaps TRBD2 (6 bases). This CDR3 is built from 14 residues. CDR1 and CDR2 from the germline V gene are SNHLY and FYNNEI. Deletions cut 5 bases from V and 2 bases from J, with 11 bases between. The CDR3 DNA reads TGTGCCAGCAGTTACCAGGGACTCACAGATACGCAGTATTTT. Amino acids: CASSYQGLTDTQYF.

The chain carries TRBV6-5 and TRBJ1-2, with 10 bases matching TRBD1. CDR1 is MNHEY, CDR2 SVGAGI, per germline. V lost 2 bases to trimming and J lost 4 bases; unmatched junction nucleotides: 1. The CDR3 is made up of 14 amino acids. The CDR3, as DNA: TGTGCCAGCAGTTACAGGACAGGGGGCTATGGCTACACCTTC. Its translation is CASSYRTGGYGYTF.

The chain carries TRBV2 and TRBJ1-2; 8 nucleotides match TRBD1. From germline, CDR1 is SNHLY and CDR2 FYNNEI. The V segment lost 7 bases and the J segment 0 bases; nucleotides outside the gene matches: 10. The CDR3 length is 16 residues. The CDR3 DNA reads as TGTGCCAGCACTAGGACAGGGAGGACTTCTAACTATGGCTACACCTTC. It translates to CASTRTGRTSNYGYTF.

This chain links TRBV6-5 with TRBJ1-4; D might be TRBD1 (6 bases). The CDR3 covers 14 residues. Trimming left V 2 bases short and J 4 bases short, with 8 bases between. CDR1 and CDR2 from the germline V gene are MNHEY and SVGAGI. The CDR3 nucleotides are TGTGCCAGCAGTTACGGACAGTATAATGAAAAACTGTTTTTT. Protein product: CASSYGQYNEKLFF.

The rearrangement joins TRBV19 to TRBJ2-7, with 7 bases that match TRBD1. Germline CDR1 LNHDA, CDR2 SQIVND (reference sequence). Trimming took 1 base from V and 5 from J; bases not matched to a gene: 8. The CDR3 totals 15 residues. The CDR3 DNA reads TGTGCCAGTAGTATAGCGACAGGGAGTTTGGACGAGCAGTACTTC. It codes for CASSIATGSLDEQYF.

The chain couples TRBV28 to TRBJ2-7, with 13 bases lining up with TRBD2. Germline loops: CDR1 MDHEN, CDR2 SYDVKM. Losses at the gene ends were 5 bases for V and 4 bases for J; bases not matched to a gene: 8. The length of the CDR3 is 16 residues. CDR3 sequence reads: CASSTAGTSGKYEQYF. The DNA for the CDR3 is TGTGCCAGCAGTACCGCCGGGACTAGCGGGAAATACGAGCAGTACTTC.